This paragraph reports one TCR beta chain. Its recognized antigen is unknown. Per-base qualities were not stored, and no clone one base away is much larger. The data were taken from a study of OX40 agonist ivuxolimab in advanced cancers. Looking at the study overall: Ivuxolimab was a fully human IgG2 agonistic monoclonal antibody targeting the costimulatory receptor OX40 (CD134). Intravenous ivuxolimab was administered to patients every 2 weeks at six dose levels: 0.01, 0.1, 0.3, 1.5, 3 and 10 mg/kg. Of the approximately 54 dose-escalation patients, hepatocellular carcinoma was present in around 19, melanoma in approximately 15, renal cell carcinoma in 9 and head and neck cancer in 9. The dose-escalation cohort was around 83% male with a mean age of about 60 years, ranging from roughly 23 to 79. Prior anti-PD-1, anti-PD-L1 or anti-CTLA-4 therapy was permitted, and checkpoint inhibitors had been received by roughly 40% of dose-escalation patients. Partial responses were achieved by three dose-escalation patients, of whom one had hepatocellular carcinoma and two had cutaneous melanoma. Peripheral TCRbeta sequencing aimed to test whether ivuxolimab altered TCR sequence diversity and caused clonal T-cell expansion. The paper reports the monotherapy dose-escalation portion (N of about 47 patients) of the phase I ivuxolimab trial.

To sequence the TCRbeta CDR3 region, genomic DNA was isolated from the sorted cells. The immunoSEQ Assay was used to sequence the TCRbeta CDR3 regions. The immuneACCESS repertoire file appears here via TCRdb, limited to in-frame rearrangements. These files lack a portion of the clones; in checked studies, under half of the deficit traces to unresolved V genes, and the cause of the others is not known. The sample table lists about 80,000 clones, over 75% of them with a count of one. Less than 0.25% of the sample goes to the ten largest clones. V trim: 8 bases; J trim: 8 bases; unmatched bases: 9. The germline V gene yields MNHEY for CDR1 and SVGAGI for CDR2. The CDR3, cysteine through phenylalanine, is 15 amino acids long. This entry keeps only the CDR3 DNA: 45 bases, framed from base 1. Results and caveats for the whole study, not just this receptor: At doses of 0.1 to 3.0 mg/kg, clonal expansion of both CD4+ and CD8+ blood T cells was observed from baseline to week 6. In the 0.1-3.0 mg/kg groups, partial responders were among the patients with the lowest normalized peripheral clonal expansion, particularly in CD8+ T cells. The antigen specificity of the peripheral T cells that underwent clonal expansion was not determined. After ivuxolimab, more expanded clones were found on average in CD8+ T cells than in CD4+ T cells. Low levels of normalized T-cell clonal expansion were also shown by some nonresponding patients.

Patients with a history of autoimmune disease or receiving systemic immunosuppression were excluded from the trial. Peripheral blood for TCR sequencing was collected from all dose cohorts at baseline, on cycle 4 day 1, and on cycle 7 day 1. Samples were obtained from an open-label, multicenter, first-in-human phase I dose-escalation trial of ivuxolimab. Adults with locally advanced or metastatic melanoma, renal cell carcinoma, hepatocellular carcinoma or head and neck squamous cell carcinoma were enrolled in the trial. Before TCR sequencing, CD4+ T cells and CD8+ T cells from peripheral blood were sorted into separate populations.

The chain joins TRBV6-5 to TRBJ2-3, with 14 bases matching TRBD2. The origin of this receptor is an adult with an advanced solid tumor such as melanoma, head and neck, liver or kidney cancer. The source material was CD4+ or CD8+ T cells sorted from blood, sampled in a trial of the OX40 agonist ivuxolimab. The CDR3 region: CASRPGLAGEFTQYF. The nucleotides are TGTGCCAGCCGACCGGGACTAGCGGGAGAGTTTACGCAGTATTTT.